The 14 T cell receptor beta chains listed next were all sequenced from one sample in a study of chemoradiotherapy in HPV16-positive cancers. Assay: immunoSEQ multiplex PCR; the TCRdb copy retains only in-frame clones and omits some. The sample yields 30,000 to 40,000 clones, 92% seen once. This specimen was blood, taken from a patient who underwent chemoradiotherapy. These receptors came from a human donor with HPV-associated anogenital cancer.

The rearrangement uses TRBV30 and TRBJ2-7; TRBD2 might be the D (5 bases). CDR3 length: 16 residues. V dropped 0 bases and J dropped 3 bases, with 18 bases sitting between them. The germline V gene has CDR1 GTSNPN and CDR2 SVGIG (reference sequence). The CDR3 nucleotides read TGTGCCTGGAGTGTACGGTATAGAGGTGGACTCTACGAGCAGTACTTC. As protein: CAWSVRYRGGLYEQYF.

The rearrangement joins TRBV12-5 to TRBJ2-1; a weak D match, TRBD1 (5 bases). The CDR3 loop spans 14 amino acids. The V and J ends lost 6 bases and 5 bases respectively, with 14 bases between them. Germline assignment: CDR1 LGHNT and CDR2 FRNRAP. The CDR3 DNA reads TGTGCTAGTGGACCCCTGGGGCCCCACAATGAGCAGTTCTTC. It codes for CASGPLGPHNEQFF.

The rearrangement links TRBV9 to TRBJ1-3, with D uncertain. The CDR3 has 15 residues. Per the germline V gene, CDR1 is SGDLS and CDR2 is YYNGEE. The germline V and J ends were trimmed by 5 bases and 0 bases, with 12 bases remaining between them. The DNA of the CDR3 is TGTGCCAGCAGTCACCGCACGGGCTCTGGAAACACCATATATTTT. Translating gives CASSHRTGSGNTIYF.

The rearrangement joins TRBV9 to TRBJ2-2, with 8 positions matching TRBD1. Germline lookup yields CDR1 SGDLS and CDR2 YYNGEE. The CDR3 is made up of 15 amino acids. Losses at the gene ends were 0 bases for V and 4 bases for J; bases not matched to a gene: 2. The CDR3 reads CASSVGGQGTGELFF. For the CDR3, the DNA is TGTGCCAGCAGCGTAGGCGGACAGGGCACCGGGGAGCTGTTTTTT. Filled out from reference TRBV9 and TRBJ2-2, the complete variable domain reads DSGVTQTPKHLITATGQRVTLRCSPRSGDLSVYWYQQSLDQGLQFLIQYYNGEERAKGNILERFSAQQFPDLHSELNLSSLELGDSALYFCASSVGGQGTGELFFGEGSRLTVL.

V usage is TRBV4-3 and J usage is TRBJ2-1, with 14 bases matching TRBD2. Looked up from germline, CDR1 is LGHNA and CDR2 is YSLEER. The length of the CDR3 is 18 residues. V shed 4 bases and J 0 bases; nucleotides not matched to a gene: 5. The CDR3 sequence is CASSRRTSGGSSYNEQFF. CDR3 nucleotides: TGCGCCAGCAGCCGCCGGACTAGCGGGGGGAGCTCCTACAATGAGCAGTTCTTC.

The rearrangement joins TRBV6-5 to TRBJ2-7; 12 nucleotides line up with TRBD2. J lost 2 bases, V lost 2 bases, and 4 bases had no gene match. CDR3 length equals 16 residues. CDR1 MNHEY and CDR2 SVGAGI come from the germline V gene. DNA of the CDR3: TGTGCCAGCAGTTACCGACTAGCGGGGGTTGCCTACGAGCAGTACTTC. This translates into CASSYRLAGVAYEQYF.

The genes are TRBV4-2 and TRBJ1-1, with D perhaps matching TRBD1 (5 bases). Germline V gene lookup returns CDR1 LGHNA and CDR2 YNFKEQ. The CDR3 is made up of 15 amino acids. Trimming left V 1 base short and J 3 bases short, with 12 bases between. CDR3 sequence: CASSQVGRADTEAFF. The DNA for the CDR3 is TGTGCCAGCAGCCAAGTGGGCAGGGCTGACACTGAAGCTTTCTTT.

The rearrangement uses TRBV4-1 and TRBJ1-3; D gene ambiguous. Trimming cost V 1 base and J 3 bases, with 13 bases left between them. From germline, CDR1 is MGHRA and CDR2 YSYEKL. CDR3 size: 16 residues. Here the CDR3 DNA reads TGCGCCAGCAGCCAAGCGTTAAGAAGGAGTGGAAACACCATATATTTT. It codes for CASSQALRRSGNTIYF.

The V and J genes are TRBV21-1 and TRBJ2-7; the D segment call TRBD1 is taken from the table without a DNA check. TRBV21-1 has pseudogene status. The CDR3 spans 15 residues. CDR3 residues: CASSKVTGSSYEQYF. CDR3 nucleotides: TGTGCCAGCAGCAAAGTAACAGGGAGCTCCTACGAGCAGTACTTC.

This clone was seen a few times. The chain's CDR3 is CASSRGGYGYTF. Written as DNA, the CDR3 is TGTGCCAGCAGCCGGGGCGGCTATGGCTACACCTTC. This chain joins TRBV7-9 and TRBJ1-2, with D possibly being TRBD1 (5 bases). V lost 5 bases and J 4 bases, leaving 8 bases between the germline ends. There are 12 residues in the CDR3. Germline loops: CDR1 SEHNR, CDR2 FQNEAQ (reference sequence).

The chain joins TRBV11-2 to TRBJ1-6, with 12 bases identical to TRBD1. Trimming cost V 6 bases and J 3 bases; bases outside gene matches: 3. Germline V gene lookup returns CDR1 SGHAT and CDR2 FQNNGV. The CDR3 covers 16 residues. CDR3 region: CASRGQGAGYNSPLHF. The DNA of the CDR3 is TGTGCCAGCAGGGGACAGGGGGCAGGCTATAATTCACCCCTCCACTTT.

The chain carries TRBV18 and TRBJ1-2, with no clear D. The germline V gene has CDR1 KGHSH and CDR2 LQKENI. Trimming stripped 3 bases from V and 8 bases from J, with 19 bases between. CDR3 length: 15 amino acids. The CDR3: CASSPPRGRVGGYTF. CDR3 DNA: TGTGCCAGCTCACCCCCCCGAGGGAGGGTTGGAGGCTACACCTTC.

This chain joins TRBV6-6 and TRBJ2-7; D may be TRBD1 (6 bases). With 6 bases removed from V and 0 bases from J, the gap between germline ends came to 9 bases. This CDR3 has 13 residues. The germline CDR1 and CDR2 sequences are MNHNY and SVGAGI (reference sequence). CDR3 DNA sequence: TGTGCCAGCAGACGGGACAACTCCTACGAGCAGTACTTC. This codes for CASRRDNSYEQYF.

This rearrangement joins TRBV23-1 to TRBJ1-6, with D uncertain. TRBV23-1 is labeled an ORF, and its function is uncertain. Trimming cost V 0 bases and J 7 bases, with 13 bases left between them. The CDR3 runs 16 residues. The CDR3 region is CASSQSPHPRNSPLHF. The DNA for the CDR3 is TGCGCCAGCAGTCAATCTCCCCACCCGAGGAATTCACCCCTCCACTTT.